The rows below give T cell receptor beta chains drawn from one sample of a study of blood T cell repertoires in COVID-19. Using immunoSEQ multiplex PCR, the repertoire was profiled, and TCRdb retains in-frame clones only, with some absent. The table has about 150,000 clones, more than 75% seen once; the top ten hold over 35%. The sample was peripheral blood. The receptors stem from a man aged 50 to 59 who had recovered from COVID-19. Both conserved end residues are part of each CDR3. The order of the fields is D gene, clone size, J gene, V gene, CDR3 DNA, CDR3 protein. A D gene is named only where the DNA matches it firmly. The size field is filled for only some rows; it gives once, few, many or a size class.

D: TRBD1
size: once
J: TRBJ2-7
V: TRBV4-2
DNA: TGTGCCAGCAGCCAAAGACAGATGACAGGGGTCGGCGACGAGCAGTACTTC
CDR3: CASSQRQMTGVGDEQYF

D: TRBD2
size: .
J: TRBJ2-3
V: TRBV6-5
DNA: TGTGCCAGCAGCAGACTAGCAGGCACAGATACGCAGTATTTT
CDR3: CASSRLAGTDTQYF

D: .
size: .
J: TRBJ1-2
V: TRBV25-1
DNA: TGTGCCAGCAGTGAAGGAGGAGGTCCGGCTGACGGCTACACCTTC
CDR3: CASSEGGGPADGYTF

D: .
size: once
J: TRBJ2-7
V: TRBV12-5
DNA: TGTGCTAGTGGTTCTACCATCTCCTACGAGCAGTACTTC
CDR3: CASGSTISYEQYF

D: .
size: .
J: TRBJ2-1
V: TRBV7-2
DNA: TGTGCCAGCAGCTTACCCGCTAGCGAGCAGTTCTTC
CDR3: CASSLPASEQFF

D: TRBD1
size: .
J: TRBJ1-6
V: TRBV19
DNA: TGTGCCAGTAGTATAGGAGGGACAGGTCGCTCCTATAATTCACCCCTCCACTTT
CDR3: CASSIGGTGRSYNSPLHF

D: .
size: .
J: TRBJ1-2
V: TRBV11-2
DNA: TGTGCCAGCAGCCGGGACACCTGGGGCTACACCTTC
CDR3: CASSRDTWGYTF

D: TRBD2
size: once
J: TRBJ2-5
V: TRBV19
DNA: TGTGCCAGTAGTATAACCCGGACTGGCGGGAGAGAGACCCAGTACTTC
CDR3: CASSITRTGGRETQYF

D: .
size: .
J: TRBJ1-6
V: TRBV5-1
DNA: TGCGCCAGCAGCTTCGGGGGGACAAATTCACCCCTCCACTTT
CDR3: CASSFGGTNSPLHF

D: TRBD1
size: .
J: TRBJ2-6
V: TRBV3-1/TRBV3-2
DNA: TGTGCCAGCAGCCACAACCGGGACAGGGGGCGCCCTGGGGCCAACGTCCTGACTTTC
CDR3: CASSHNRDRGRPGANVLTF

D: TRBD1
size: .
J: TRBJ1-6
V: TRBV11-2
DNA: TGTGCCAGCAGACGAAACCGGGACAGGCTCTCACCCCTCCACTTT
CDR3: CASRRNRDRLSPLHF

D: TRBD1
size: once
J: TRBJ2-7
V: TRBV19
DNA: TGTGCCAGTAGGTCGGGACAGGGGCCTTACGAGCAGTACTTC
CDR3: CASRSGQGPYEQYF

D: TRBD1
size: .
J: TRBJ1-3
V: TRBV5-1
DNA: TGCGCCAGCAGCTTGAGACAGGGTGCTGGAAACACCATATATTTT
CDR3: CASSLRQGAGNTIYF

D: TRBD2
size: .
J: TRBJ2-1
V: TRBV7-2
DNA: TGTGCCAGCAGCTTGAAAAGCGGGGGGAACTACAATGAGCAGTTCTTC
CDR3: CASSLKSGGNYNEQFF

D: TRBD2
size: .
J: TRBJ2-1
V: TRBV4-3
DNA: TGCGCCAGCAGCCAAGCGGGCGGGAGCTCCTACAATGAGCAGTTCTTC
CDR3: CASSQAGGSSYNEQFF

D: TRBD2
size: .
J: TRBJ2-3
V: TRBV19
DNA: TGTGCCAGTAGTATAGTCCAGCGGGGGGGCCCCGATACGCAGTATTTT
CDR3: CASSIVQRGGPDTQYF

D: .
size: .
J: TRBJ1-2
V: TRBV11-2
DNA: TGTGCCAGCAGCTTAGGTGGTGGGCATATCGTTGGCTACACCTTC
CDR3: CASSLGGGHIVGYTF

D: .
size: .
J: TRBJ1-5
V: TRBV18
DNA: TGTGCCAGCTCACCACCGTGGGATTCTGCGGGTCAGCCCCAGCATTTT
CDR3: CASSPPWDSAGQPQHF